Sequencing of this T cell receptor beta chain was carried out in a study of blood T cell repertoires in COVID-19. Study summary: Sites across the United States, Italy and Spain contributed samples from acute and convalescent COVID-19. T cells, B-cell-depleted T cells, or PBMCs provided the cDNA or gDNA that served as material.

The table came from immunoSEQ multiplex PCR; TCRdb's copy has only in-frame clones and leaves some out. The table lists roughly 160,000 clones, less than 85% of them singletons, with 10% to 15% in the top ten. Participants were aged 18 to 89 years from approximately 25 US areas. Participant-given clinical history determined each cohort assignment. The CDR3 has 18 residues. Per germline, CDR1 LGHNA and CDR2 YSLEER. The trim removed 4 bases at V and 0 bases at J, leaving 9 bases unmatched. This TCR derives from a man over 45 who had recovered from COVID-19. The V call is TRBV4-3, the J call TRBJ2-2; TRBD2 matches at 9 bases. The sequenced sample was PBMCs or T cells enriched from blood (not recorded which). The CDR3 here is CASSPSLAGGPNTGELFF. CDR3 nucleotides: TGCGCCAGCAGCCCGTCATTGGCGGGGGGGCCGAACACCGGGGAGCTGTTTTTT.